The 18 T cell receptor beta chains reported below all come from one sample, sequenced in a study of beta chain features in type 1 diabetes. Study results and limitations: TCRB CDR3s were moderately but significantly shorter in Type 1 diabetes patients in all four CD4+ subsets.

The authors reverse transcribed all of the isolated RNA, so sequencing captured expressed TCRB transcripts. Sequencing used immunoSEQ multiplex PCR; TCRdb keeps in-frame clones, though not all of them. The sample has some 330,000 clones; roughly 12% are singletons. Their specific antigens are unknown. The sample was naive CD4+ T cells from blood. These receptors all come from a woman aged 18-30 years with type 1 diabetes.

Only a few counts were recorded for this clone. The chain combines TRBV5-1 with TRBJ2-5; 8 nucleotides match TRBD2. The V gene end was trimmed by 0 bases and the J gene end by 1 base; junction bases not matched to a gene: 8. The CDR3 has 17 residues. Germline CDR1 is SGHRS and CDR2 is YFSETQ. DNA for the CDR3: TGCGCCAGCAGCTTGGCCGGGGGGGCGGGGAGCCAAGAGACCCAGTACTTC. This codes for CASSLAGGAGSQETQYF.

The chain's CDR3 is CASSVSNRADTQYF. CDR3 DNA sequence: TGTGCCAGCAGCGTATCTAACAGGGCCGATACGCAGTATTTT. V gene TRBV9 combines with J gene TRBJ2-3, with a possible D match to TRBD1 (6 bases). CDR3 length: 14 amino acids. CDR1 SGDLS and CDR2 YYNGEE come from the germline V gene. V lost 1 base and J 6 bases, leaving 12 bases between the germline ends.

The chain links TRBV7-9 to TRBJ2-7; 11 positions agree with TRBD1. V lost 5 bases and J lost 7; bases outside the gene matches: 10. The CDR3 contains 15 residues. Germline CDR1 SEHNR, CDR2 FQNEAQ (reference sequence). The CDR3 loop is CASSLWTGGAVEQYF. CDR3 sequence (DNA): TGTGCCAGCAGCCTATGGACAGGGGGCGCGGTAGAGCAGTACTTC.

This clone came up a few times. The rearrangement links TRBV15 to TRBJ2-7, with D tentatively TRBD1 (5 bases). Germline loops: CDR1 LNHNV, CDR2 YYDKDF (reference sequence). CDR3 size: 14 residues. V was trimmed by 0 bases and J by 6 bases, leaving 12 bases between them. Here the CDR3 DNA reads TGTGCCACCAGCAGAGATGCAGGGTCCGGCGAGCAGTACTTC. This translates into CATSRDAGSGEQYF.

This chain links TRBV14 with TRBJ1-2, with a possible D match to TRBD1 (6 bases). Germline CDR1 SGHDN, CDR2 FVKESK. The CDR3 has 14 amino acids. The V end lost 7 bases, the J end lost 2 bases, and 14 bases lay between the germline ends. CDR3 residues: CASTIAGGNYGYTF. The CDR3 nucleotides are TGTGCCAGCACCATAGCGGGGGGCAACTATGGCTACACCTTC.

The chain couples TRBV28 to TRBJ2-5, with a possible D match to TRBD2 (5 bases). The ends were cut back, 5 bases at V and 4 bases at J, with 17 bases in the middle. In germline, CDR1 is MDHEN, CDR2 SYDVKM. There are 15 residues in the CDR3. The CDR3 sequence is CASSPNLGGGETQYF. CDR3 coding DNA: TGTGCCAGCAGTCCCAATTTGGGCGGAGGAGAGACCCAGTACTTC. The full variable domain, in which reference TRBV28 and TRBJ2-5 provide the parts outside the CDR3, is DVKVTQSSRYLVKRTGEKVFLECVQDMDHENMFWYRQDPGLGLRLIYFSYDVKMKEKGDIPEGYSVSREKKERFSLILESASTNQTSMYLCASSPNLGGGETQYFGPGTRLLVL.

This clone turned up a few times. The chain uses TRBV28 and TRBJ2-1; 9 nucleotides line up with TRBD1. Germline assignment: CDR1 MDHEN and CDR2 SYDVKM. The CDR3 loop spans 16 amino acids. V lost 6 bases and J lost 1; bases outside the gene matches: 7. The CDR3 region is CASRAPGQGSYNEQFF. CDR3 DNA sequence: TGTGCCAGCAGAGCCCCCGGACAGGGGTCCTACAATGAGCAGTTCTTC.

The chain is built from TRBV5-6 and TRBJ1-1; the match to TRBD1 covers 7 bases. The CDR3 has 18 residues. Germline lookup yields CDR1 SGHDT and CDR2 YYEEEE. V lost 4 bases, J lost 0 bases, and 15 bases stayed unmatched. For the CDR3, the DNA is TGTGCCAGCAGCCCACTACAGGGGCGCTCGAAGATGAACACTGAAGCTTTCTTT. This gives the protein CASSPLQGRSKMNTEAFF. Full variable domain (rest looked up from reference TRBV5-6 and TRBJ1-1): DAGVTQSPTHLIKTRGQQVTLRCSPKSGHDTVSWYQQALGQGPQFIFQYYEEEERQRGNFPDRFSGHQFPNYSSELNVNALLLGDSALYLCASSPLQGRSKMNTEAFFGQGTRLTVV.

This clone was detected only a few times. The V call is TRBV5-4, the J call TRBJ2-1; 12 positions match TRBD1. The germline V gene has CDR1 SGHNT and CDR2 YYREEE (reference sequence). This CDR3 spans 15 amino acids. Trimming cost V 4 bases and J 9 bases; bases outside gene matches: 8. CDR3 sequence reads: CASSVAGTGGVEQFF. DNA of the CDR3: TGTGCCAGCAGCGTTGCCGGGACAGGGGGCGTTGAGCAGTTCTTC.

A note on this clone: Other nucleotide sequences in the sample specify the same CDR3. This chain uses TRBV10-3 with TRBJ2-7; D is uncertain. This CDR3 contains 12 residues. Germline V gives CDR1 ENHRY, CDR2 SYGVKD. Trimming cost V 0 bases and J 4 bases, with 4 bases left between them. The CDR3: CAISESTYEQYF. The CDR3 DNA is TGTGCCATCAGTGAGTCGACTTACGAGCAGTACTTC.

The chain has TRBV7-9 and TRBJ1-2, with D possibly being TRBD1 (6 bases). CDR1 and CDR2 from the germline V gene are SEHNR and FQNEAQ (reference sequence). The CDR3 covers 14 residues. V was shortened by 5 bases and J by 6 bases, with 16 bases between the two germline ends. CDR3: CASSQNQGLDGYTF. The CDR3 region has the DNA TGTGCCAGCAGCCAGAATCAGGGGCTGGATGGCTACACCTTC.

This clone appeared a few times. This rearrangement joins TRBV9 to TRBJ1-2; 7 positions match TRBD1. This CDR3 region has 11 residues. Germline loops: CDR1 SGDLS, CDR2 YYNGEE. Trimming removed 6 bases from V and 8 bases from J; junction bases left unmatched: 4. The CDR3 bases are TGTGCCAGCAATACAGGGGCGGGCTACACCTTC. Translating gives CASNTGAGYTF.

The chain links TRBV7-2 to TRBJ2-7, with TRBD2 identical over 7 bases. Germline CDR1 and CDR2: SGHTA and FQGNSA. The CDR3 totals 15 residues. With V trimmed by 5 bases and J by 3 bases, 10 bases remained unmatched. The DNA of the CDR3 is TGTGCCAGCAGCCCTCGTCAGGCGGGGGACTACGAGCAGTACTTC. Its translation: CASSPRQAGDYEQYF.

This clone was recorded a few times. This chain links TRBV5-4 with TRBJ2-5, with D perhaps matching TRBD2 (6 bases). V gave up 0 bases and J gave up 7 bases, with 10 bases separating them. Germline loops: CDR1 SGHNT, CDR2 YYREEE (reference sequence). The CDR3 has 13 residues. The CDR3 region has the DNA TGTGCCAGCAGCTTGGCGGGGGTGGCGACCCAGTACTTC. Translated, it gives CASSLAGVATQYF.

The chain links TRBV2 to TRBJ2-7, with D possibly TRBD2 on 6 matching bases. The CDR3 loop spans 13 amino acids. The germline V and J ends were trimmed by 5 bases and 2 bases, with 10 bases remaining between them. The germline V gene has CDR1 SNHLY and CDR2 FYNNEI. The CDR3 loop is CASSPSAPYEQYF. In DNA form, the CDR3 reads TGTGCCAGCAGTCCTAGCGCTCCCTACGAGCAGTACTTC.

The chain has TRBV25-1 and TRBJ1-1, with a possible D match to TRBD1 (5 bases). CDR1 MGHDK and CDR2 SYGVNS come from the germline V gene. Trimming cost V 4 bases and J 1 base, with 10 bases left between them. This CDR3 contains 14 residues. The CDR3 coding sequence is TGTGCCAGCAGTGTCTTAGGACAGAACACTGAAGCTTTCTTT. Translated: CASSVLGQNTEAFF.

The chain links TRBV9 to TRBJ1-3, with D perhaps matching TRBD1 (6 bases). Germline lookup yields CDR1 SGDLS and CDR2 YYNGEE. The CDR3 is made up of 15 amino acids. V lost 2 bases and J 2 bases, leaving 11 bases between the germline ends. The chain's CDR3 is CASSVYSGAGNTIYF. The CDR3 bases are TGTGCCAGCAGCGTGTATTCAGGGGCTGGAAACACCATATATTTT.

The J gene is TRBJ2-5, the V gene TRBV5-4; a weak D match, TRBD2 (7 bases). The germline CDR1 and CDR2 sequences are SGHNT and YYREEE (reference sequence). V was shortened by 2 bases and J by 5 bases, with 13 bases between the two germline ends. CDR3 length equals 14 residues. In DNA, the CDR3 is TGTGCCAGCAGCTTTGGGGGGCGGGGGGAGACCCAGTACTTC. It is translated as CASSFGGRGETQYF.